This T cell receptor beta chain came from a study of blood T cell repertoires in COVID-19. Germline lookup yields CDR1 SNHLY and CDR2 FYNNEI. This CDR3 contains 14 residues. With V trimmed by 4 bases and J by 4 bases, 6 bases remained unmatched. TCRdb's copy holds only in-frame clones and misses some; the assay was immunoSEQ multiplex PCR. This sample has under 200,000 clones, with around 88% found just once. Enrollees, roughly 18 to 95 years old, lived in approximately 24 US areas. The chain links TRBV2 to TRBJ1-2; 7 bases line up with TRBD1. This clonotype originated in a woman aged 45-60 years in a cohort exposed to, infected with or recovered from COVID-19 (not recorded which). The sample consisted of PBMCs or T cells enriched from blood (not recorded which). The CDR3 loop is CASSGTGERYGYTF. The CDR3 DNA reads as TGTGCCAGCAGTGGGACAGGAGAACGCTATGGCTACACCTTC.